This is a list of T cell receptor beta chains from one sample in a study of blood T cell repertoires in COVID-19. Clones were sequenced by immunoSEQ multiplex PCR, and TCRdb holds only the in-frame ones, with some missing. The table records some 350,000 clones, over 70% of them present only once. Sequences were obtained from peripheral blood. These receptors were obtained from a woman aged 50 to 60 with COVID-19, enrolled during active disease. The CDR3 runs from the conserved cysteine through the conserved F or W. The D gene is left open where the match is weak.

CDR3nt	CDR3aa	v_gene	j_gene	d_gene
TGTGCCAGCTCACCACGATTAGCGGGAGGGTCAAATGAGCAGTTCTTC	CASSPRLAGGSNEQFF	TRBV18	TRBJ2-1	TRBD2
TGTGCCACCAGCAGAGCCTTTACAGGGAATCAGCCCCAGCATTTT	CATSRAFTGNQPQHF	TRBV15	TRBJ1-5	-
TGTGCCAGCTCACCACAGGACAGCATGAACACTGAAGCTTTCTTT	CASSPQDSMNTEAFF	TRBV18	TRBJ1-1	-
TGTGCCAGCAGTTACGGACTAGGGGTAGTCTACGAGCAGTACTTC	CASSYGLGVVYEQYF	TRBV6-5	TRBJ2-7	TRBD2
TGTGCCAGCAGCGGAACACCGGGACTAGCGAATGAGCAGTTCTTC	CASSGTPGLANEQFF	TRBV9	TRBJ2-1	TRBD2
TGCGCCAGCAGTGAGTCGACTAGCGGCGGCACAGATACGCAGTATTTT	CASSESTSGGTDTQYF	TRBV10-1	TRBJ2-3	TRBD2
TGTGCCAGCAGCCCCTACCGGACAGGGGTAAATTCACCCCTCCACTTT	CASSPYRTGVNSPLHF	TRBV5-5	TRBJ1-6	TRBD1
TGTGCCACCAGTGACACCGGGACTTACAATGAGCAGTTCTTC	CATSDTGTYNEQFF	TRBV24-1	TRBJ2-1	-
TGTGCCAGCTCACCACTGGGACAGGACAGACCTGAAAAACTGTTTTTT	CASSPLGQDRPEKLFF	TRBV18	TRBJ1-4	TRBD1
TGTGCCAGCACCCCTTGGGGGGGAACCGGAAACACCATATATTTT	CASTPWGGTGNTIYF	TRBV5-6	TRBJ1-3	-
TGTGCCAGCAGCTCGCGGGGCAGGGGGATGAACACTGAAGCTTTCTTT	CASSSRGRGMNTEAFF	TRBV7-9	TRBJ1-1	TRBD1
TGTGCCAGCAGCCAAGAAGGACTAGCGGGAGGGCCGGATACGCAGTATTTT	CASSQEGLAGGPDTQYF	TRBV3-1/TRBV3-2	TRBJ2-3	TRBD2